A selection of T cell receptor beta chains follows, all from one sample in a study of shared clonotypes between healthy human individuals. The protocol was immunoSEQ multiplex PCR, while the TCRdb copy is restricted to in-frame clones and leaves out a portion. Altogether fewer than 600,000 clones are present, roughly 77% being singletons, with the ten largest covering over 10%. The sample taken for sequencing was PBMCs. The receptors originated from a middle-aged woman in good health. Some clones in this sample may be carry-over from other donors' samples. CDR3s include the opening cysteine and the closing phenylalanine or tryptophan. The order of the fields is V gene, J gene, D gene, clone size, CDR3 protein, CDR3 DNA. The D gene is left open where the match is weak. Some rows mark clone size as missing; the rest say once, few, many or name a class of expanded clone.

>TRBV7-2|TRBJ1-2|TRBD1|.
CASSARGPLYGYTF
TGTGCCAGCAGCGCCAGGGGGCCCCTTTATGGCTACACCTTC
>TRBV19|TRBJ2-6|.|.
CASSNTYSGANVLTF
TGTGCCAGTAGTAACACCTACTCTGGGGCCAACGTCCTGACTTTC
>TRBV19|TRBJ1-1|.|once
CASSIDRYPHEAFF
TGTGCCAGTAGTATCGACCGCTACCCGCACGAAGCTTTCTTT
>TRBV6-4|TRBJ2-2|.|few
CASRTGVYTGELFF
TGTGCCAGCAGAACGGGAGTGTACACCGGGGAGCTGTTTTTT
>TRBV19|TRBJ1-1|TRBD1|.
CASSHRGLKNTEAFF
TGTGCCAGTAGCCACAGGGGGCTTAAGAACACTGAAGCTTTCTTT
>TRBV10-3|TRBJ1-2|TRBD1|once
CAISEGTAEGYTF
TGTGCCATCAGTGAGGGGACAGCGGAGGGCTACACCTTC
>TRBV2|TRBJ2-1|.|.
CASGPVRNEQFF
TGTGCCAGCGGCCCGGTCCGCAATGAGCAGTTCTTC
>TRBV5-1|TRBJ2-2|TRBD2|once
CASSLEAGAYTGELFF
TGCGCCAGCAGCTTGGAGGCGGGAGCGTACACCGGGGAGCTGTTTTTT
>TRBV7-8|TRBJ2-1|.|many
CASSFPGDEQFF
TGTGCCAGCAGCTTCCCCGGCGATGAGCAGTTCTTC
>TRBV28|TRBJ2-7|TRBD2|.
CASSDLAGGYEQYF
TGTGCCAGCAGTGACCTAGCGGGAGGTTACGAGCAGTACTTC
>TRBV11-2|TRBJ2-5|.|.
CASSPGSQETQYF
TGTGCCAGCAGCCCTGGGTCCCAAGAGACCCAGTACTTC
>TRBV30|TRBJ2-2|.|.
CAWSMNPHTGELFF
TGTGCCTGGTCAATGAACCCGCACACCGGGGAGCTGTTTTTT
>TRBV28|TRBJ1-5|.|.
CASSIGVRGNQPQHF
TGTGCCAGCAGTATAGGGGTGAGGGGCAATCAGCCCCAGCATTTT
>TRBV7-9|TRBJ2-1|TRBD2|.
CASSLKTSGRNEQFF
TGTGCCAGCAGCTTAAAGACTAGCGGGAGGAATGAGCAGTTCTTC
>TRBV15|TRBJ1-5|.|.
CATGSPGAIQPQHF
TGTGCCACCGGGAGCCCTGGGGCGATTCAGCCCCAGCATTTT
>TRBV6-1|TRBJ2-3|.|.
CASSVGRGDTQYF
TGTGCCAGCAGTGTTGGACGTGGCGATACGCAGTATTTT
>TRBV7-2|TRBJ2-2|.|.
CASSLGSGRGTGELFF
TGTGCCAGCAGCTTAGGGTCAGGGCGCGGCACCGGGGAGCTGTTTTTT
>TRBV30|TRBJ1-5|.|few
CAWSVRAKAHPQHF
TGTGCCTGGAGTGTTCGGGCAAAGGCCCATCCCCAGCATTTT
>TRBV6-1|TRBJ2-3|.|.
CAVLSSGTDTQYF
TGTGCGGTCCTCTCTAGCGGCACAGATACGCAGTATTTT
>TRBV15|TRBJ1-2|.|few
CATSNSQSGVYGYTF
TGTGCCACCAGCAATAGCCAGTCCGGAGTCTATGGCTACACCTTC
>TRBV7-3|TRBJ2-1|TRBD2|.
CASSSGLAGPYNEQFF
TGTGCCAGCAGTTCCGGACTAGCGGGGCCCTACAATGAGCAGTTCTTC
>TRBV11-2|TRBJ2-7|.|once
CAGSLPGHLTEQYF
TGTGCCGGCAGCTTACCGGGACACCTTACCGAGCAGTACTTC
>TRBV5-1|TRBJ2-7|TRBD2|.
CASSFSLGLASYEQYF
TGCGCCAGCAGCTTTTCCCTAGGACTAGCCAGCTACGAGCAGTACTTC
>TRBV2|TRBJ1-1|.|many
CASSEGPLTFAEAFF
TGTGCCAGCAGTGAAGGGCCATTAACTTTCGCTGAAGCTTTCTTT